The 29 T cell receptor beta chains below were found in one sample sequenced in a study of blood T cell repertoires in COVID-19. Data came from immunoSEQ multiplex PCR; TCRdb stores just in-frame clones and leaves some out. The sample has 200,000 to 300,000 clones, more than 75% seen once. Sequenced: peripheral blood. The receptors were gathered from a woman younger than 45 who had recovered from COVID-19.

A single count supports this clone. V is TRBV6-5 and J is TRBJ1-1; D uncertain. The germline gives CDR1 MNHEY, CDR2 SVGAGI. The ends were cut back, 5 bases at V and 2 bases at J, with 12 bases in the middle. This CDR3 spans 14 amino acids. Here the CDR3 reads CASSTQALNTEAFF. The CDR3 coding sequence is TGTGCCAGCAGTACCCAGGCCCTCAACACTGAAGCTTTCTTT.

The V gene is TRBV3-1 (or the pseudogene TRBV3-2), the J gene TRBJ2-7; D call uncertain. Germline lookup yields CDR1 LGHDT and CDR2 YNNKEL (reference sequence). V was clipped by 0 bases and J by 6 bases, with 12 bases between them. The CDR3 consists of 14 residues. The CDR3 sequence is CASSQDRWRVEQYF. For the CDR3, the DNA is TGTGCCAGCAGCCAAGACAGGTGGCGAGTCGAGCAGTACTTC.

In its sample, this clone was seen once. The chain links TRBV27 to TRBJ2-7; D is perhaps TRBD2 (7 bases). Germline lookup yields CDR1 MNHEY and CDR2 SMNVEV (reference sequence). The length of the CDR3 is 17 residues. Trimming took off 2 bases at V and 3 bases at J, with 20 bases between the two ends. CDR3 nucleotide sequence: TGTGCCAGCAGTTTAACTAAGGGCGGGGGCGGTGGCTACGAGCAGTACTTC. This codes for CASSLTKGGGGGYEQYF.

The rearrangement links TRBV5-1 to TRBJ2-2; 7 bases match TRBD2. The germline gives CDR1 SGHRS, CDR2 YFSETQ. The CDR3 contains 15 residues. Unmatched junction bases numbered 9, after V lost 4 bases and J lost 6 bases. CDR3 region: CASSLTAGEAGELFF. In DNA, the CDR3 is TGCGCCAGCAGCCTAACTGCGGGAGAGGCCGGGGAGCTGTTTTTT.

CDR3 nucleotides: TGTGCCAGCAGACGGGACAGGGCGTCTGGAAACACCATATATTTT. This encodes CASRRDRASGNTIYF. This chain joins TRBV6-5 and TRBJ1-3; 9 positions match TRBD1. Germline-derived CDR1 and CDR2 are MNHEY and SVGAGI. Trimming removed 6 bases from V and 1 base from J; junction bases left unmatched: 4. This CDR3 contains 15 residues.

The J gene is TRBJ1-1, the V gene TRBV29-1; no definite D call. Trimming stripped 7 bases from V and 0 bases from J, with 12 bases between. The CDR3 has 13 residues. Germline V gene sequence: CDR1 SQVTM, CDR2 ANQGSEA. CDR3 coding DNA: TGCAGCGCCAAAGGTGGAGTGAACACTGAAGCTTTCTTT. Translated, it gives CSAKGGVNTEAFF.

This clone has just one count. The chain carries TRBV4-1 and TRBJ2-4, with D possibly matching TRBD1 (6 bases). Germline assignment: CDR1 MGHRA and CDR2 YSYEKL. Trimming pared 1 base from V and 2 bases from J, leaving 9 bases between. The CDR3 length is 15 residues. The CDR3 nucleotides are TGCGCCAGCAGCCAAGGGGGGCAGTCCAAAAACATTCAGTACTTC. Protein sequence: CASSQGGQSKNIQYF.

The genes are TRBV7-9 and TRBJ2-5, with D maybe TRBD1 (5 bases). The CDR3 has 14 amino acids. CDR1 SEHNR and CDR2 FQNEAQ come from the germline V gene (reference sequence). The V end was cut by 2 bases, the J end by 0 bases, with 7 bases between. DNA of the CDR3: TGTGCCAGCAGCTTACCCAGGGACCAAGAGACCCAGTACTTC. Translating gives CASSLPRDQETQYF.

The chain combines TRBV2 with TRBJ2-5; 10 positions match TRBD2. This CDR3 is built from 16 residues. The junction had 6 bases not matched to a gene; V was cut back by 4 bases and J by 1 base. Germline CDR1 and CDR2: SNHLY and FYNNEI. The CDR3 reads CASSVVTSGAQETQYF. The CDR3 nucleotides are TGTGCCAGCAGTGTTGTTACTAGCGGGGCCCAAGAGACCCAGTACTTC.

The V and J genes are TRBV9 and TRBJ1-3; D call uncertain. This CDR3 is built from 14 residues. The ends were cut back, 4 bases at V and 0 bases at J, with 8 bases in the middle. Germline values: CDR1 SGDLS, CDR2 YYNGEE. Here the CDR3 DNA reads TGTGCCAGCAGCCTTGGCCTCTCTGGAAACACCATATATTTT. Translation: CASSLGLSGNTIYF.

J is TRBJ1-4 and V is TRBV19, with D tentatively TRBD1 (5 bases). CDR1 is LNHDA, CDR2 SQIVND, per germline (reference sequence). Trimming shortened V by 7 bases and J by 7 bases, and 13 bases separated the two germline ends. This CDR3 has 13 residues. The CDR3 DNA is TGTGCCAGTAACTCCAGGGATTTTGAAAAACTGTTTTTT. It yields the protein CASNSRDFEKLFF.

The table lists this clone with a few counts. The chain uses TRBV19 and TRBJ2-6, with 9 bases identical to TRBD1. J lost 0 bases, V lost 8 bases, and 5 bases had no gene match. Germline lookup yields CDR1 LNHDA and CDR2 SQIVND (reference sequence). The CDR3 has 16 amino acids. In DNA, the CDR3 is TGTGCCAGTCGCGACAGGGGGGGCTCTGGGGCCAACGTCCTGACTTTC. This sequence encodes CASRDRGGSGANVLTF.

The genes are TRBV19 and TRBJ2-3; TRBD1 aligns across 9 bases. Germline V lookup: CDR1 LNHDA, CDR2 SQIVND (reference sequence). V trimming: 5 bases; J trimming: 6 bases; junction bases outside the gene matches: 3. The CDR3 covers 13 residues. As DNA, the CDR3 is TGTGCCAGTAGTTTCGGGACAGGGGATACGCAGTATTTT. Translated: CASSFGTGDTQYF.

In regard to this clone: Other DNA sequences in the same sample also yield this CDR3. This rearrangement joins TRBV18 to TRBJ1-3; TRBD1 might be the D (6 bases). Germline assignment: CDR1 KGHSH and CDR2 LQKENI. The CDR3 contains 15 residues. Trimming shortened V by 4 bases and J by 0 bases, and 10 bases separated the two germline ends. The CDR3 region is CASSLQGHSGNTIYF. The CDR3 DNA reads TGTGCCAGCTCACTTCAGGGGCACTCTGGAAACACCATATATTTT. Based on the CDR3 plus reference TRBV18 and TRBJ1-3, the full variable domain is NAGVMQNPRHLVRRRGQEARLRCSPMKGHSHVYWYRQLPEEGLKFMVYLQKENIIDESGMPKERFSAEFPKEGPSILRIQQVVRGDSAAYFCASSLQGHSGNTIYFGEGSWLTVV.

V usage is TRBV6-5 and J usage is TRBJ2-2; tentatively, D is TRBD1 (5 bases). Germline assignment: CDR1 MNHEY and CDR2 SVGAGI. Trimming took 10 bases from V and 4 from J, leaving 13 bases between them. The CDR3 length is 13 residues. CDR3 residues: CATSGIVTGELFF. CDR3 nucleotides: TGTGCCACCTCAGGGATTGTCACCGGGGAGCTGTTTTTT.

The CDR3 loop is CASSSDRGDYEQYF. For the CDR3, the DNA is TGTGCCAGCAGTTCGGACAGGGGCGACTACGAGCAGTACTTC. The rearrangement links TRBV2 to TRBJ2-7, with TRBD1 matching over 9 bases. The CDR3 is 14 amino acids. With V trimmed by 5 bases and J by 3 bases, 5 bases remained unmatched. Germline CDR1 and CDR2: SNHLY and FYNNEI. The full variable domain, its missing parts supplied by reference TRBV2 and TRBJ2-7, is EPEVTQTPSHQVTQMGQEVILRCVPISNHLYFYWYRQILGQKVEFLVSFYNNEISEKSEIFDDQFSVERPDGSNFTLKIRSTKLEDSAMYFCASSSDRGDYEQYFGPGTRLTVT.

The V call is TRBV28, the J call TRBJ1-4, with 9 bases fitting TRBD1. The germline CDR1 and CDR2 sequences are MDHEN and SYDVKM. The CDR3 is made up of 15 amino acids. V shed 6 bases and J 7 bases; nucleotides not matched to a gene: 9. The CDR3 region has the DNA TGTGCCAGCAGAAGTCTGGACAGGGGCGCTGAAAAACTGTTTTTT. Protein product: CASRSLDRGAEKLFF.

This sequence joins TRBV2 and TRBJ1-2, with 7 bases identical to TRBD1. Germline V gene sequence: CDR1 SNHLY, CDR2 FYNNEI. The V and J ends lost 4 bases and 1 base, in that order; junction bases with no gene match: 6. The CDR3 has 15 residues. The CDR3: CASSVGGQLNYGYTF. As DNA, the CDR3 is TGTGCCAGCAGTGTTGGGGGACAGCTTAACTATGGCTACACCTTC.

J is TRBJ1-2 and V is TRBV28, with TRBD1 as a possible D gene (6 bases). This CDR3 is 16 amino acids long. Germline lookup yields CDR1 MDHEN and CDR2 SYDVKM. Between the trimmed V and J ends, which lost 3 bases and 2 bases, there was a span of 16 bases. This CDR3 is CASSFGSQGANYGYTF. CDR3 nucleotide sequence: TGTGCCAGCAGTTTCGGTTCACAGGGAGCCAACTATGGCTACACCTTC.

The chain carries TRBV14 and TRBJ1-2; D unclear. V shed 1 base and J shed 7 bases, with 19 bases lying between them. The CDR3 runs 16 residues. Per the germline V gene, CDR1 is SGHDN and CDR2 is FVKESK. The CDR3 reads CASSQAFGTAGLGYTF. Written as DNA, the CDR3 is TGTGCCAGCAGCCAAGCTTTCGGAACCGCAGGTCTTGGCTACACCTTC.

The table lists this clone with a few counts. CDR3 coding DNA: TGCAGCGTTGGGGCAGCCACAAGGTCGAACACTGAAGCTTTCTTT. This encodes CSVGAATRSNTEAFF. V usage is TRBV29-1 and J usage is TRBJ1-1; no definite D call. Trimming removed 4 bases from V and 1 base from J, with 16 bases in between. Germline assignment: CDR1 SQVTM and CDR2 ANQGSEA. This CDR3 contains 15 residues.

V gene TRBV7-9 combines with J gene TRBJ1-1; D is perhaps TRBD1 (5 bases). This CDR3 is built from 13 residues. Per the germline V gene, CDR1 is SEHNR and CDR2 is FQNEAQ (reference sequence). Between the trimmed V and J ends, which lost 7 bases and 1 base, there was a span of 10 bases. DNA for the CDR3: TGTGCCAGCAACTTGGGGGGGAACACTGAAGCTTTCTTT. The encoded protein is CASNLGGNTEAFF.

V is TRBV5-1 and J is TRBJ2-2, with 16 bases that match TRBD2. CDR3 size: 18 residues. Germline CDR1 and CDR2: SGHRS and YFSETQ. J gave up 6 bases and V 4 bases, and 9 bases lay outside the gene matches. CDR3 amino acids: CASSKGLAGGPFAGELFF. Written as DNA, the CDR3 is TGCGCCAGCAGCAAGGGACTAGCGGGGGGGCCGTTTGCCGGGGAGCTGTTTTTT.

The rearrangement links TRBV9 to TRBJ1-2; no firm D call. Germline CDR1 and CDR2: SGDLS and YYNGEE. Between the trimmed V and J ends, which lost 0 bases and 4 bases, there was a span of 13 bases. The length of the CDR3 is 15 residues. Written as DNA, the CDR3 is TGTGCCAGCAGCGTAGACGGCAGAGGAACCTATGGCTACACCTTC. Amino acids: CASSVDGRGTYGYTF.

The CDR3 sequence is CASSPRDTFYEQYF. In nucleotides, the CDR3 is TGTGCCAGCAGCCCCCGGGACACTTTTTACGAGCAGTACTTC. The genes are TRBV4-2 and TRBJ2-7, with D possibly being TRBD1 (6 bases). This CDR3 region has 14 residues. CDR1 is LGHNA and CDR2 is YNFKEQ in the germline V gene. Trimming shortened V by 4 bases and J by 4 bases, and 14 bases separated the two germline ends.

The V and J genes are TRBV5-1 and TRBJ2-5; D gene ambiguous. The V and J ends lost 0 bases and 4 bases respectively, with 10 bases between them. Per the germline V gene, CDR1 is SGHRS and CDR2 is YFSETQ. CDR3 length: 14 amino acids. CDR3 sequence reads: CASSLGTTGETQYF. The CDR3 nucleotides read TGCGCCAGCAGCTTGGGTACGACGGGAGAGACCCAGTACTTC.

The chain joins TRBV7-8 to TRBJ2-1; 12 bases match TRBD2. Germline loops: CDR1 SGHVS, CDR2 FQNEAQ. The CDR3 totals 18 residues. Unmatched junction bases numbered 10, after V lost 7 bases and J lost 0 bases. CDR3 in amino acids: CASTTGTSGLSSYNEQFF. The CDR3 nucleotides are TGTGCCAGCACTACCGGGACTAGCGGGCTAAGCTCCTACAATGAGCAGTTCTTC.

V and J are TRBV6-2 or TRBV6-3 and TRBJ2-5; 8 bases are a match to TRBD1. Germline lookup yields CDR1 MNHEY and CDR2 SVGEGT. The length of the CDR3 is 16 residues. J was trimmed by 1 base and V by 6 bases; bases with no gene match: 10. CDR3 protein: CASSTGTGIAQETQYF. The CDR3, as DNA: TGTGCCAGCAGCACTGGGACAGGAATTGCCCAAGAGACCCAGTACTTC.

The rearrangement uses TRBV4-1 and TRBJ2-3; the match to TRBD1 covers 9 bases. The CDR3 loop spans 16 amino acids. Looked up from germline, CDR1 is MGHRA and CDR2 is YSYEKL. Trimming removed 0 bases from V and 3 bases from J; junction bases left unmatched: 4. The CDR3 sequence: CASSQDPGQGTDTQYF. CDR3 bases: TGCGCCAGCAGCCAAGACCCGGGACAGGGTACAGATACGCAGTATTTT.